The rows below give T cell receptor beta chains drawn from one sample of a study of human thymus T cells. The assay was immunoSEQ multiplex PCR, and TCRdb's table has in-frame clones only and misses some. The table includes around 44,000 clones, 85% to 95% detected once. The sample taken for sequencing was blood. The receptors originated from a boy in the first two years of life with a congenital heart defect but otherwise immunologically healthy. Both conserved end residues are part of each CDR3. Each record gives: J gene, D gene, clone size, V gene, CDR3 DNA, CDR3 protein. A D gene is named only where the DNA matches it firmly. A clone size is listed for some rows: how often the clone was seen (once, few, many), or a class if it is expanded.

J: TRBJ1-1; D: TRBD1; size: once; V: TRBV7-3; DNA: TGTGCCAGCAGCTTAACGACAGGGGGCAACACTGAAGCTTTCTTT; CDR3: CASSLTTGGNTEAFF
J: TRBJ2-4; D: .; size: .; V: TRBV6-5; DNA: TGTGCCAGCAGCCTAGGGGGACTAGCCAAAAACATTCAGTACTTC; CDR3: CASSLGGLAKNIQYF
J: TRBJ2-2; D: .; size: .; V: TRBV7-8; DNA: TGTGCCAGCAGCTTAGGGGTTATGCTCCGCACCGGGGAGCTGTTTTTT; CDR3: CASSLGVMLRTGELFF
J: TRBJ2-1; D: .; size: .; V: TRBV18; DNA: TGTGCCAGCTCACCACCGGGGTGGCAGTTCTTC; CDR3: CASSPPGWQFF
J: TRBJ2-1; D: .; size: once; V: TRBV7-8; DNA: TGTGCCAGCAGCTTAGCTAGGGGGGTTGAGCAGTTCTTC; CDR3: CASSLARGVEQFF
J: TRBJ2-1; D: .; size: .; V: TRBV7-2; DNA: TGTGCCAGCAGCTTGGGACTGGGATACAATGAGCAGTTCTTC; CDR3: CASSLGLGYNEQFF
J: TRBJ1-1; D: TRBD1; size: .; V: TRBV5-4; DNA: TGTGCCAGCAGAAGGACAGGGATGAACACTGAAGCTTTCTTT; CDR3: CASRRTGMNTEAFF
J: TRBJ2-5; D: .; size: once; V: TRBV4-2; DNA: TGTGCCAGCAGCCAGACCAAAGAGACCCAGTACTTC; CDR3: CASSQTKETQYF
J: TRBJ1-3; D: .; size: .; V: TRBV4-1; DNA: TGCGCCAGCAGCCATAATCAGGTCTCTGGAAACACCATATATTTT; CDR3: CASSHNQVSGNTIYF
J: TRBJ2-2; D: .; size: .; V: TRBV4-2; DNA: TGTGCCAGCAGCCAAGATGGCGAGGGGTCGCTCACCGGGGAGCTGTTTTTT; CDR3: CASSQDGEGSLTGELFF
J: TRBJ1-5; D: .; size: .; V: TRBV23-1; DNA: TGCGCCAGCAGTCAATCAGAACTCCAGGGGCTAGGCAATCAGCCCCAGCATTTT; CDR3: CASSQSELQGLGNQPQHF
J: TRBJ1-3; D: TRBD1; size: .; V: TRBV6-1; DNA: TGTGCCAGCAGTCCGGACAGGGGGAACACCATATATTTT; CDR3: CASSPDRGNTIYF
J: TRBJ2-3; D: TRBD1; size: .; V: TRBV4-1; DNA: TGCGCCAGCAGCCAAGCAGGGGGCGGTGGGGAAACGCAGTATTTT; CDR3: CASSQAGGGGETQYF
J: TRBJ1-1; D: .; size: .; V: TRBV19; DNA: TGTGCCAGCTACGGGGGCAGGTGGAACACTGAAGCTTTCTTT; CDR3: CASYGGRWNTEAFF
J: TRBJ2-5; D: .; size: .; V: TRBV4-3; DNA: TGCGCCAGCAGCCAGGGAACTAGCCTCCAAGAGACCCAGTACTTC; CDR3: CASSQGTSLQETQYF
J: TRBJ2-5; D: .; size: .; V: TRBV6-5; DNA: TGTGCCAGCAGTTACTCGGGGGAGACCCAGTACTTC; CDR3: CASSYSGETQYF
J: TRBJ2-4; D: .; size: .; V: TRBV11-2; DNA: TGTGCCAGCAGCTTAGGCGACTTTCAGTACTTC; CDR3: CASSLGDFQYF
J: TRBJ1-5; D: TRBD1; size: .; V: TRBV27; DNA: TGTGCCAGCAGTATTTGCCCGGGACAGGGAGATTATAGCAATCAGCCCCAGCATTTT; CDR3: CASSICPGQGDYSNQPQHF
J: TRBJ2-4; D: .; size: .; V: TRBV27; DNA: TGTGCCAGCAGTTTCGTAGACCCGCACCTAATGGTAGCCAAAAACATTCAGTACTTC; CDR3: CASSFVDPHLMVAKNIQYF
J: TRBJ1-6; D: TRBD1; size: few; V: TRBV19; DNA: TGTGCCAGTAGTACACTTCCGGGACAGTGGAATTCACCCCTCCACTTT; CDR3: CASSTLPGQWNSPLHF
J: TRBJ2-2; D: .; size: .; V: TRBV9; DNA: TGTGCCAGCAGCCCGACTCCACCCTTTAACACCGGGGAGCTGTTTTTT; CDR3: CASSPTPPFNTGELFF
J: TRBJ2-3; D: TRBD2; size: .; V: TRBV7-2; DNA: TGTGCCAGCAGCTCTTCCCGACTAGCGGGGGGATTAGATACGCAGTATTTT; CDR3: CASSSSRLAGGLDTQYF
J: TRBJ1-3; D: .; size: .; V: TRBV28; DNA: TGTGCCAGCAGTTTCGCCCACTCTGGAAACACCATATATTTT; CDR3: CASSFAHSGNTIYF
J: TRBJ2-7; D: .; size: once; V: TRBV5-4; DNA: TGTGCCAGCAGCTTGGGGACAACCTACGAGCAGTACTTC; CDR3: CASSLGTTYEQYF
J: TRBJ2-7; D: .; size: .; V: TRBV6-5; DNA: TGTGCCAGCAGGGAGTCCTCCTACGAGCAGTACTTC; CDR3: CASRESSYEQYF
J: TRBJ1-2; D: .; size: .; V: TRBV7-2; DNA: TGTGCCAGCAGCTCTAGAGGGATTAACTATGGCTACACCTTC; CDR3: CASSSRGINYGYTF
J: TRBJ1-2; D: TRBD1; size: .; V: TRBV28; DNA: TGTGCCAGCAGTTTGTCTGAGGACAGGGGGTACTATGGCTACACCTTC; CDR3: CASSLSEDRGYYGYTF
J: TRBJ2-2; D: .; size: .; V: TRBV5-1; DNA: TGCGCCAGCAGCTTCTTGAACGAAGCCGGGGAGCTGTTTTTT; CDR3: CASSFLNEAGELFF
J: TRBJ2-7; D: .; size: .; V: TRBV27; DNA: TGTGCCAGCAGTTCGCCAGGGCAGGGTCTACGCTCCTACGAGCAGTACTTC; CDR3: CASSSPGQGLRSYEQYF
J: TRBJ1-4; D: TRBD1; size: .; V: TRBV4-3; DNA: TGCGCCAGCAGCCGTACCGGGACAGGGGACGAAAAACTGTTTTTT; CDR3: CASSRTGTGDEKLFF
J: TRBJ2-7; D: .; size: .; V: TRBV6-5; DNA: TGTGCCAGCAGTTACGGCGTCTCCTACGAGCAGTACTTC; CDR3: CASSYGVSYEQYF
J: TRBJ1-2; D: .; size: .; V: TRBV10-3; DNA: TGTGCCATCAGTGAGTCGACCGGAAGCTATGGCTACACCTTC; CDR3: CAISESTGSYGYTF
J: TRBJ2-2; D: .; size: .; V: TRBV12-2; DNA: TGTGCAACCCCCGGCGGGGCGAACACCGGGGAGCTGTTTTTT; CDR3: CATPGGANTGELFF
J: TRBJ1-6; D: TRBD1; size: .; V: TRBV6-6; DNA: TGTGCCAGCAGACCGGGACAGGGGGCAGGTAATTCACCCCTCCACTTT; CDR3: CASRPGQGAGNSPLHF
J: TRBJ2-2; D: .; size: .; V: TRBV5-1; DNA: TGCGCCAGCACCCCTACAGGGTTAGGCTTCACCGGGGAGCTGTTTTTT; CDR3: CASTPTGLGFTGELFF
J: TRBJ2-4; D: .; size: .; V: TRBV4-3; DNA: TGCGCCAGCAGCCAAGAGGCAGGGCCCAAAAACATTCAGTACTTC; CDR3: CASSQEAGPKNIQYF
J: TRBJ1-3; D: TRBD1; size: once; V: TRBV7-8; DNA: TGTGCCAGCAGCTTACGGGGACAGGGGGCCCCGAGCTCTGGAAACACCATATATTTT; CDR3: CASSLRGQGAPSSGNTIYF
J: TRBJ1-2; D: TRBD1; size: .; V: TRBV19; DNA: TGTGCCAGTAGAGGGACAGGGGGAGACTATGGCTACACCTTC; CDR3: CASRGTGGDYGYTF
J: TRBJ1-1; D: TRBD1; size: .; V: TRBV19; DNA: TGTGCCAGTAGTATAGGAAGGGGGCGGGCGGCTTTCTTT; CDR3: CASSIGRGRAAFF
J: TRBJ2-6; D: .; size: .; V: TRBV4-3; DNA: TGCGCCAGCAGCCACGAGGCTGGGGCCAACGTCCTGACTTTC; CDR3: CASSHEAGANVLTF
J: TRBJ2-1; D: TRBD2; size: .; V: TRBV7-2; DNA: TGTGCCAGCAGCCATCAGAGCGGGGGCCTCTACTCCTACAATGAGCAGTTCTTC; CDR3: CASSHQSGGLYSYNEQFF
J: TRBJ2-1; D: .; size: .; V: TRBV29-1; DNA: TGCAGCGTTGAGGGGACACCTCTCTCCTACAATGAGCAGTTCTTC; CDR3: CSVEGTPLSYNEQFF
J: TRBJ1-2; D: TRBD1; size: .; V: TRBV11-2; DNA: TGTGCCAGCAGCTGGGACAGGGGGAACTATGGCTACACCTTC; CDR3: CASSWDRGNYGYTF
J: TRBJ2-2; D: .; size: .; V: TRBV11-2; DNA: TGTGCCAGCACCCGGGACGCACCTAACACCGGGGAGCTGTTTTTT; CDR3: CASTRDAPNTGELFF
J: TRBJ1-2; D: .; size: .; V: TRBV7-9; DNA: TGTGCCAGCAGCGTCCCCAGGGGAGGGGGAGACGGCTACACCTTC; CDR3: CASSVPRGGGDGYTF
J: TRBJ2-4; D: .; size: .; V: TRBV7-2; DNA: TGTGCCAGCAGCTTACCCTACGGATTAGAAAACATTCAGTACTTC; CDR3: CASSLPYGLENIQYF
J: TRBJ1-1; D: .; size: once; V: TRBV5-6; DNA: TGTGCCAGCAGCTTGTTGCCAGCCACTGAAGCTTTCTTT; CDR3: CASSLLPATEAFF
J: TRBJ2-5; D: TRBD2; size: .; V: TRBV14; DNA: TGTGCCAGCAGTGGACTAGCGGGGATGGAGACCCAGTACTTC; CDR3: CASSGLAGMETQYF
J: TRBJ2-2; D: .; size: .; V: TRBV4-2; DNA: TGTGCCAGCAGCCCTATGGGACACGCTACCGGGGAGCTGTTTTTT; CDR3: CASSPMGHATGELFF
J: TRBJ1-6; D: .; size: .; V: TRBV10-3; DNA: TGTGCCATCAGTGAGGGTAGTTATGCCCTCCACTTT; CDR3: CAISEGSYALHF